One T cell receptor (beta chain) is described in this entry. The sample holds many counts of this clonotype. There is no known antigen for this receptor. Nothing much larger sits one base from this clone, and base qualities are not available. Stable Graves' hyperthyroidism was defined as no progression to ophthalmopathy during 18 months of follow-up. Hyperthyroidism patients were newly diagnosed, had a disease duration of under 2 months, and were aged 18 to 65 years. Exclusion was applied to patients with uncontrolled infections, other autoimmune diseases, pregnancy or lactation. Diagnoses were based on clinical symptoms, serum thyroxine and TRAb, thyroid ultrasound and orbital computed tomography. Ficoll-Paque density gradient centrifugation was used to isolate PBMCs from around 10 ml of fresh peripheral blood. Trizol reagent was used to extract total RNA, and RNA quality was then checked on an Agilent 2100 Bioanalyzer.

The TCR beta CDR3 regions were amplified from the RNA transcripts. The TCR CDR3 was subjected to a first round of RT-PCR using the HTBI primer set and the Qiagen OneStep RT-PCR kit. Libraries were constructed in a second round of multiplex PCR, after which size selection and purification were carried out. The libraries were sequenced on an Illumina HiSeq2000 using paired-end 100 bp reads. As for how the authors treated the data: Raw data were processed with SOAPnuke, discarding reads with adapters, uncalled bases, mean Phred below 15, or no exact constant-primer or identifier match. High-quality paired reads were merged with COPE v1.2.5, and unique nucleotide sequences were defined as clonotypes. MiTCR v1.1 was used to align clonotypes to the IMGT TRBV, TRBD and TRBJ reference segments. Analysis was restricted to V-J combinations with a frequency above 0.0001, which covered about 99% of repertoires. The TCS score was defined as the ratio of F50 (clonal expansion) to E x V (chaos), calculated using BLOSUM62-based TCRdist between CDR3 peptides within each V-J. Welch's t-statistics and random forest reduced 450 to 600 V-J features to about 12, which were used in a naive Bayes classifier (R e1071). TCRdb took the public reads, trimmed them with fastp at Q25, ran MiXCR for clone calling and kept in-frame beta chains. Each CDR3 protein gets just one entry, which takes the most common genes and DNA from the rows behind it. What appears here as the V and J calls and clone size reflects TCRdb's work, not the paper's. Counted in this sample were more than 500,000 distinct CDR3 sequences; 11% to 15% of them appeared once. The top ten clones comprise around 13% of the sample.

The CDR3 contains 15 residues, cysteine and phenylalanine counted. Kept here is only the CDR3 DNA, which spans 45 bases and is read in frame from base 1. CDR1 and CDR2 (LGHDT, YNNKEL) derive from the germline V gene (reference sequence). V loses 4 bases at its end and J loses 3 bases; junction bases beyond the gene matches: 5. These data come from a study of T cells in Graves' hyperthyroidism and ophthalmopathy (dated by TCRdb to about 2019). Notes on the research overall: Peripheral blood was sampled at the time of initial diagnosis, prior to any treatment. The paper reports TCR Vbeta CDR3 sequencing of some 140 peripheral blood samples: under 45 ophthalmopathy, about 75 hyperthyroidism and around 17 progressor patients. An independent validation cohort of around 19 hyperthyroidism patients and approximately 17 patients who later progressed to ophthalmopathy tested prospective prediction of ophthalmopathy. The 95 to 100 discovery patients were divided at random into training and test sets in a 7:3 ratio. In about six Graves' hyperthyroidism patients, the study also compared T-cell repertoires from thyroid tissue with T-cell repertoires from blood. Once sampling was done, hyperthyroidism patients were given methimazole at a starting dose of 30 mg daily, whereas ophthalmopathy patients were given high-dose intravenous methylprednisolone. A discovery cohort of around 100 patients, roughly 43 with Graves' ophthalmopathy and more than 55 with stable Graves' hyperthyroidism, was used to find distinguishing TCR V-J signatures.

The paper as a whole reports these results and caveats: Ophthalmopathy was separated from stable hyperthyroidism by a 13 V-J signature model, with 85% to 90% sensitivity and approximately 81% specificity obtained in cross-validation and 80%/75% obtained in testing. During validation, the model predicted progression to ophthalmopathy a median of approximately 7 months ahead of onset, with almost 71% sensitivity and less than 85% specificity. No statistical method was used to set the sample size in advance, and investigators knew the group allocation. Most expanded thyroid clonotypes (frequency above 0.001) were also found in blood, which suggests that blood repertoires may mirror thyroid immune responses.

In this chain, TRBV3-1 is recombined with TRBJ2-1; 8 middle bases align to TRBD2. This TCR came from a woman aged 35 to 49 with Graves' hyperthyroidism. The source material was blood. The nucleotide sequence is TGTGCCAGCAGCCTCCAAAGCGGGAGCTACAATGAGCAGTTCTTC. It is translated as CASSLQSGSYNEQFF.